These 6 T cell receptor beta chains were sequenced from one sample in a study of cytomegalovirus exposure and HLA in healthy donors (dated by TCRdb to 2016 to 2017). Library preparation employed the immunoSEQ multiplex PCR assay. For the multiplex PCR, a mixture combining 60 forward primers for TCR Vbeta segments and 13 reverse primers for TCR Jbeta segments was used. TCRdb limited this immuneACCESS table to in-frame rearrangements with V and J called. A share of clones is missing; checked studies link under half to unresolved V genes, and the rest is unexplained. The sample table contains about 150,000 clones; only one count was recorded for about 75% of them. The ten largest clonotypes hold approximately 1.4% of the sample. The specimen was PBMCs. The receptors here all came from a man in his late teens or twenties in good health and CMV-seronegative.

This clone has only one observation. This sequence joins TRBV4-3 and TRBJ2-3; TRBD2 matches 13 bases. The CDR3 consists of 17 residues. CDR1 and CDR2 (germline): LGHNA, YSLEER. The junction had 10 bases not matched to a gene; V was cut back by 1 base and J by 9 bases. The CDR3 DNA follows: TGCGCCAGCAGCCAAGCCCAAGGACTAGCGGGAGTGGGGACGCAGTATTTT. This translates into CASSQAQGLAGVGTQYF.

The chain recombines TRBV14 with TRBJ2-3; 10 bases line up with TRBD2. Germline loops: CDR1 SGHDN, CDR2 FVKESK. The J segment lost 4 bases and the V segment lost 4 bases, leaving 14 bases of the junction unmatched. This CDR3 spans 18 amino acids. CDR3: CASSPKHPLAGMADTQYF. In DNA form, the CDR3 reads TGTGCCAGCAGCCCTAAACACCCACTAGCGGGAATGGCAGATACGCAGTATTTT.

This CDR3 reads CASSPGTGRSEAFF. The CDR3, as DNA: TGCGCCAGCAGCCCCGGGACAGGGAGGTCTGAAGCTTTCTTT. This chain uses TRBV5-1 with TRBJ1-1; 9 nucleotides agree with TRBD1. Trimming took 4 bases from V and 6 from J; bases not matched to a gene: 7. Germline V gene lookup returns CDR1 SGHRS and CDR2 YFSETQ. The length of the CDR3 is 14 residues.

The chain recombines TRBV5-6 with TRBJ2-1; 7 nucleotides match TRBD2. The CDR3 consists of 16 residues. Germline CDR1 is SGHDT and CDR2 is YYEEEE. J gave up 9 bases and V 0 bases, and 12 bases lay outside the gene matches. The CDR3 protein is CASSLGRGGRFSEQFF. DNA for the CDR3: TGTGCCAGCAGCTTGGGACGGGGCGGGAGATTCAGTGAGCAGTTCTTC.

V gene TRBV30 combines with J gene TRBJ1-4, with D hard to call. CDR1 and CDR2 from the germline V gene are GTSNPN and SVGIG (reference sequence). The CDR3 consists of 14 residues. Trimming pared 1 base from V and 2 bases from J, leaving 8 bases between. CDR3 DNA sequence: TGTGCCTGGAGTGCGGGGTGGACTAATGAAAAACTGTTTTTT. Translation: CAWSAGWTNEKLFF.

Concerning this clone: At one end, the junction sequence differs from germline, possibly due to a read error. The chain employs TRBV6-5 and TRBJ2-1; 8 bases agree with TRBD2. CDR1 and CDR2 from the germline V gene are MNHEY and SVGAGI. The CDR3 runs 12 residues. The CDR3 region is CASSPSRTSWVF. CDR3 nucleotides: TGTGCCAGCAGCCCTTCCCGGACTAGCTGGGTCTTC.